This T cell receptor (beta chain) was documented in a study of graft-versus-host responses after intestinal transplantation. As for the study in general: Among the recipients, transplants were multivisceral, liver-intestinal, or isolated intestinal. For approximately three years after anti-thymocyte globulin induction, all recipients took tacrolimus and steroids.

To note about this clone: The antigen remains unidentified.

Method: immunoSEQ multiplex PCR; TCRdb's copy keeps in-frame clones and lacks some. The repertoire holds 40,000 to 55,000 clones, with 85% to 95% as singletons. Overall study findings and caveats: Association was observed between peak circulating GvH clone levels and early post-transplant HvG declines. Some GvH clones were seen earlier in gut or blood, suggesting intestinal origin.

This material consisted of unstimulated CD8+ T cells sorted from spleen or lymph node cells, taken before transplant. The receptor was derived from a human donor who was the organ donor for an intestinal transplant.

CDR3 sequence (DNA): TGTGCTAGTGGTTTGACAGGGCATCTCACCGGGGAGCTGTTTTTT. Encoded protein: CASGLTGHLTGELFF. V gene TRBV12-5 combines with J gene TRBJ2-2; D perhaps matches TRBD1 (6 bases). Germline CDR1 is LGHNT and CDR2 is FRNRAP. The CDR3 is made up of 15 amino acids. Trimming cost V 2 bases and J 4 bases, with 11 bases left between them.